This is a list of T cell receptor beta chains from one sample in a study of PD-1 blockade in classical Hodgkin lymphoma. Generated by immunoSEQ multiplex PCR, the TCRdb table keeps only in-frame clones and is missing some. Of over 9,000 clones in the sample, more than 75% were seen once. The sequencing used CD8+ T cells from blood, collected before the fourth cycle of nivolumab. Receptors were obtained from a human donor with classical Hodgkin lymphoma. The donor label of this sample is uncertain. Both conserved end residues are part of each CDR3. Fields, in order: J gene, clone size, D gene, V gene, CDR3 protein, CDR3 DNA. A D gene is named only where the DNA matches it firmly. Clone sizes are given selectively: once, few, many, or a class where the clone is expanded.

J gene: TRBJ1-4; clone size: .; D gene: TRBD1; V gene: TRBV7-9; CDR3 protein: CASSRDRPFNEKLFF; CDR3 DNA: TGTGCCAGCAGTCGGGACAGACCTTTTAATGAAAAACTGTTTTTT
J gene: TRBJ1-2; clone size: .; D gene: .; V gene: TRBV19; CDR3 protein: CASSPDPGYGYTF; CDR3 DNA: TGTGCCAGTAGTCCCGATCCCGGCTATGGCTACACCTTC
J gene: TRBJ1-2; clone size: .; D gene: .; V gene: TRBV7-8; CDR3 protein: CASSATLGEFLYGYTF; CDR3 DNA: TGTGCCAGCAGCGCGACACTCGGGGAATTTCTCTATGGCTACACCTTC
J gene: TRBJ1-3; clone size: .; D gene: TRBD1; V gene: TRBV6-6; CDR3 protein: CASSYSPQGAGNTIYF; CDR3 DNA: TGTGCCAGCAGTTACTCCCCGCAGGGGGCTGGAAACACCATATATTTT
J gene: TRBJ1-4; clone size: .; D gene: TRBD1; V gene: TRBV29-1; CDR3 protein: CSVRGQANEKLFF; CDR3 DNA: TGCAGCGTCAGGGGGCAGGCTAATGAAAAACTGTTTTTT
J gene: TRBJ2-7; clone size: few; D gene: .; V gene: TRBV5-6; CDR3 protein: CASSLSRHEQYF; CDR3 DNA: TGTGCCAGCAGCTTGAGCCGCCACGAGCAGTACTTC
J gene: TRBJ1-5; clone size: .; D gene: .; V gene: TRBV2; CDR3 protein: CASSLGQLNQPQHF; CDR3 DNA: TGTGCCAGCAGTCTGGGGCAGCTGAATCAGCCCCAGCATTTT
J gene: TRBJ1-2; clone size: .; D gene: .; V gene: TRBV30; CDR3 protein: CAWSSGASNYGYTF; CDR3 DNA: TGTGCCTGGAGTTCAGGGGCCTCTAACTATGGCTACACCTTC
J gene: TRBJ1-5; clone size: few; D gene: .; V gene: TRBV2; CDR3 protein: CASSESENSNQPQHF; CDR3 DNA: TGTGCCAGCAGTGAATCTGAAAATAGCAATCAGCCCCAGCATTTT
J gene: TRBJ2-7; clone size: few; D gene: .; V gene: TRBV6-5; CDR3 protein: CASSYQGRHYEQYF; CDR3 DNA: TGTGCCAGCAGTTATCAAGGCCGCCACTACGAGCAGTACTTC
J gene: TRBJ2-1; clone size: .; D gene: .; V gene: TRBV19; CDR3 protein: CASSLGPPTNNEQFF; CDR3 DNA: TGTGCCAGTAGTTTGGGACCCCCTACGAACAATGAGCAGTTCTTC
J gene: TRBJ2-7; clone size: .; D gene: TRBD2; V gene: TRBV5-6; CDR3 protein: CASSLGLASYEQYF; CDR3 DNA: TGTGCCAGCAGCTTGGGACTAGCGAGCTACGAGCAGTACTTC
J gene: TRBJ2-2; clone size: .; D gene: .; V gene: TRBV10-3; CDR3 protein: CATHVPNQSETGELFF; CDR3 DNA: TGTGCCACCCATGTTCCCAACCAGAGCGAGACCGGGGAGCTGTTTTTT
J gene: TRBJ1-2; clone size: few; D gene: .; V gene: TRBV4-3; CDR3 protein: CASSLQTGETYGYTF; CDR3 DNA: TGCGCCAGCAGCCTTCAGACCGGGGAGACCTATGGCTACACCTTC
J gene: TRBJ2-7; clone size: .; D gene: TRBD2; V gene: TRBV19; CDR3 protein: CASSIAAGGHYEQYF; CDR3 DNA: TGTGCCAGTAGTATAGCAGCGGGAGGACACTACGAGCAGTACTTC
J gene: TRBJ1-1; clone size: .; D gene: TRBD1; V gene: TRBV6-5; CDR3 protein: CASRLSGQGYTEAFF; CDR3 DNA: TGTGCCAGCAGGCTCTCAGGACAGGGGTACACTGAAGCTTTCTTT
J gene: TRBJ1-2; clone size: once; D gene: TRBD1; V gene: TRBV6-4; CDR3 protein: CASSDPRDRLLPNYGYTF; CDR3 DNA: TGTGCCAGCAGTGACCCCCGGGACAGGCTGCTACCTAACTATGGCTACACCTTC
J gene: TRBJ1-2; clone size: .; D gene: TRBD1; V gene: TRBV30; CDR3 protein: CAWSPGGNYGYTF; CDR3 DNA: TGTGCCTGGAGTCCAGGGGGGAACTATGGCTACACCTTC
J gene: TRBJ1-2; clone size: .; D gene: .; V gene: TRBV28; CDR3 protein: CASIPLTANYGYTF; CDR3 DNA: TGTGCCAGCATACCTCTAACAGCTAACTATGGCTACACCTTC
J gene: TRBJ2-7; clone size: .; D gene: .; V gene: TRBV2; CDR3 protein: CASSPTVAYYEQYF; CDR3 DNA: TGTGCCAGCAGTCCCACCGTCGCGTACTACGAGCAGTACTTC
J gene: TRBJ1-1; clone size: .; D gene: .; V gene: TRBV6-5; CDR3 protein: CASSSGLGTEAFF; CDR3 DNA: TGTGCCAGCAGCTCAGGGTTGGGGACTGAAGCTTTCTTT
J gene: TRBJ2-1; clone size: .; D gene: TRBD2; V gene: TRBV19; CDR3 protein: CASSMGGSPNEQFF; CDR3 DNA: TGTGCCAGTAGTATGGGCGGGAGCCCCAATGAGCAGTTCTTC
J gene: TRBJ2-1; clone size: .; D gene: TRBD2; V gene: TRBV5-1; CDR3 protein: CASSLGTSGSPSSYNEQFF; CDR3 DNA: TGCGCCAGCAGCTTGGGGACTAGCGGGTCCCCCAGCTCCTACAATGAGCAGTTCTTC
J gene: TRBJ2-3; clone size: .; D gene: .; V gene: TRBV6-4; CDR3 protein: CASSDRAEGDDTQYF; CDR3 DNA: TGTGCCAGCAGTGACCGGGCGGAAGGAGATGACACGCAGTATTTT
J gene: TRBJ2-1; clone size: .; D gene: .; V gene: TRBV19; CDR3 protein: CASSTLNMGWYNEQFF; CDR3 DNA: TGTGCCAGTAGTACATTAAACATGGGTTGGTACAATGAGCAGTTCTTC
J gene: TRBJ2-1; clone size: .; D gene: TRBD1; V gene: TRBV10-3; CDR3 protein: CAISATPGTGSLDEQFF; CDR3 DNA: TGTGCCATCAGTGCTACGCCCGGGACAGGGTCTCTCGATGAGCAGTTCTTC
J gene: TRBJ1-2; clone size: .; D gene: .; V gene: TRBV5-6; CDR3 protein: CASSFWPVNYGYTF; CDR3 DNA: TGTGCCAGCAGCTTCTGGCCAGTCAACTATGGCTACACCTTC
J gene: TRBJ2-1; clone size: once; D gene: TRBD2; V gene: TRBV6-6; CDR3 protein: CASSYPSGSGSNEQFF; CDR3 DNA: TGTGCCAGCAGTTACCCTAGCGGGAGTGGGTCCAATGAGCAGTTCTTC
J gene: TRBJ2-3; clone size: .; D gene: TRBD2; V gene: TRBV30; CDR3 protein: CASDTSGNTDTQYF; CDR3 DNA: TGTGCCTCAGACACTAGCGGCAACACAGATACGCAGTATTTT
J gene: TRBJ1-2; clone size: .; D gene: .; V gene: TRBV5-8; CDR3 protein: CASSSVGLANYGYTF; CDR3 DNA: TGTGCCAGCAGCTCTGTTGGGTTAGCTAACTATGGCTACACCTTC
J gene: TRBJ2-7; clone size: .; D gene: .; V gene: TRBV6-1; CDR3 protein: CASSDTGVQYF; CDR3 DNA: TGTGCCAGCAGTGACACAGGCGTGCAGTACTTC
J gene: TRBJ2-1; clone size: .; D gene: TRBD2; V gene: TRBV25-1; CDR3 protein: CASSPPGLAGDNEQFF; CDR3 DNA: TGTGCCAGCAGTCCTCCGGGACTAGCGGGAGACAATGAGCAGTTCTTC
J gene: TRBJ2-7; clone size: .; D gene: TRBD1; V gene: TRBV4-1; CDR3 protein: CASSPDRGRDPYEQYF; CDR3 DNA: TGCGCCAGCAGCCCCGACAGGGGGCGAGATCCCTACGAGCAGTACTTC
J gene: TRBJ2-1; clone size: .; D gene: .; V gene: TRBV2; CDR3 protein: CASSERLAIYNEQFF; CDR3 DNA: TGTGCCAGCAGTGAACGCCTAGCCATCTACAATGAGCAGTTCTTC
J gene: TRBJ2-1; clone size: .; D gene: .; V gene: TRBV19; CDR3 protein: CASSIGLANEQFF; CDR3 DNA: TGTGCCAGTAGTATAGGCCTAGCCAATGAGCAGTTCTTC
J gene: TRBJ1-1; clone size: few; D gene: .; V gene: TRBV5-6; CDR3 protein: CASSLGEGLNTEAFF; CDR3 DNA: TGTGCCAGCAGCTTGGGGGAGGGGCTGAACACTGAAGCTTTCTTT
J gene: TRBJ2-7; clone size: .; D gene: TRBD2; V gene: TRBV4-1; CDR3 protein: CASSQEAGRTYEQYF; CDR3 DNA: TGCGCCAGCAGCCAGGAGGCCGGGAGGACCTACGAGCAGTACTTC
J gene: TRBJ2-7; clone size: few; D gene: .; V gene: TRBV6-5; CDR3 protein: CASSQDSYEQYF; CDR3 DNA: TGTGCCAGCAGCCAAGACTCCTACGAGCAGTACTTC
J gene: TRBJ1-5; clone size: .; D gene: .; V gene: TRBV19; CDR3 protein: CASSIGGPPQHF; CDR3 DNA: TGTGCCAGTAGTATTGGTGGTCCGCCCCAGCATTTT
J gene: TRBJ1-5; clone size: .; D gene: .; V gene: TRBV28; CDR3 protein: CASSERSNQPQHF; CDR3 DNA: TGTGCCAGCAGCGAGCGTAGCAATCAGCCCCAGCATTTT
J gene: TRBJ2-2; clone size: .; D gene: .; V gene: TRBV15; CDR3 protein: CATSRDEAGELFF; CDR3 DNA: TGTGCCACCAGCAGAGATGAGGCCGGGGAGCTGTTTTTT
J gene: TRBJ1-4; clone size: once; D gene: .; V gene: TRBV28; CDR3 protein: CASSPRTLINEKLFF; CDR3 DNA: TGTGCCAGCAGTCCAAGGACATTGATTAATGAAAAACTGTTTTTT